This record concerns one TCR beta chain sequence. The germline V gene has CDR1 SGHNT and CDR2 YYREEE (reference sequence). This CDR3 region has 14 residues. V was clipped by 1 base and J by 1 base, with 8 bases between them. This record comes from a study of blood T cell repertoires in COVID-19. Study at large: T cells, B-cell-depleted T cells, or PBMCs supplied cDNA or gDNA.

TCRdb's table, derived via immunoSEQ multiplex PCR, lists solely in-frame clones and lacks some. This sample has 350,000 or so clones, with approximately 90% found just once. This receptor was obtained from a woman under 40 with COVID-19, enrolled during active disease. This rearrangement joins TRBV5-4 to TRBJ1-1; D not resolved. What was sequenced was peripheral blood. CDR3 nucleotide sequence: TGTGCCAGCAGCTTGAGTCCAGGGAACACTGAAGCTTTCTTT. This translates into CASSLSPGNTEAFF.